Listed below are T cell receptor beta chains from one sample, sequenced in a study of blood T cell repertoires in COVID-19. Generated by immunoSEQ multiplex PCR, the TCRdb table keeps only in-frame clones and is missing some. Among roughly 81,000 clones listed, around nine tenths were seen once. What was sequenced was peripheral blood. All receptors come from a man in his forties with acute or convalescent COVID-19. Both conserved end residues are part of each CDR3. Each record gives: V gene, J gene, CDR3 length, CDR3 protein.

V: TRBV12-5; J: TRBJ2-2; length: 14; CDR3: CASGPSGTTGELFF
V: TRBV5-4; J: TRBJ2-2; length: 16; CDR3: CASSLWAGPNTGELFF
V: TRBV6-5; J: TRBJ1-1; length: 15; CDR3: CASTKMGTGNTEAFF
V: TRBV27; J: TRBJ1-5; length: 12; CDR3: CASSRTGRPQHF
V: TRBV4-1; J: TRBJ1-1; length: 12; CDR3: CASSHGNTEAFF
V: TRBV29-1; J: TRBJ2-1; length: 14; CDR3: CSGQQGAADNEQFF
V: TRBV9; J: TRBJ1-2; length: 14; CDR3: CASSGLQQGRDYTF
V: TRBV18; J: TRBJ1-5; length: 15; CDR3: CASSPASGGGQPQHF
V: TRBV29-1; J: TRBJ1-2; length: 13; CDR3: CSAMGQPNYGYTF
V: TRBV6-6; J: TRBJ2-7; length: 13; CDR3: CASSRDIAGEQYF
V: TRBV19; J: TRBJ1-4; length: 15; CDR3: CASNTGGTTNEKLFF
V: TRBV7-8; J: TRBJ2-7; length: 14; CDR3: CASSKNRETYEQYF
V: TRBV7-2; J: TRBJ1-1; length: 13; CDR3: CASHLRRNTEAFF
V: TRBV19; J: TRBJ2-1; length: 15; CDR3: CASSIEARSFNEQFF
V: TRBV29-1; J: TRBJ1-1; length: 12; CDR3: CSVVSLNTEAFF
V: TRBV19; J: TRBJ1-6; length: 17; CDR3: CASSARSTGGLGRPLHF
V: TRBV11-3; J: TRBJ2-1; length: 16; CDR3: CASSLTSPRGYSEQFF
V: TRBV12-3/TRBV12-4; J: TRBJ1-1; length: 13; CDR3: CASSLFRYTEAFF
V: TRBV24-1; J: TRBJ2-2; length: 15; CDR3: CATSDPRTNTGELFF
V: TRBV25-1; J: TRBJ1-4; length: 15; CDR3: CASSDFGTANEKLFF
V: TRBV6-2/TRBV6-3; J: TRBJ1-5; length: 12; CDR3: CASSYSGGGQHF
V: TRBV7-2; J: TRBJ1-3; length: 14; CDR3: CASSLAALGNTIYF
V: TRBV6-5; J: TRBJ1-5; length: 14; CDR3: CASSPGPFNQPQHF
V: TRBV7-2; J: TRBJ1-2; length: 13; CDR3: CASSRGGMGGYTF
V: TRBV2; J: TRBJ1-2; length: 13; CDR3: CASKQGSNYGYTF
V: TRBV6-2/TRBV6-3; J: TRBJ2-7; length: 15; CDR3: CASSDGDLLAYEQYF
V: TRBV5-4; J: TRBJ2-6; length: 17; CDR3: CASSLQGVPSGANVLTF
V: TRBV5-1; J: TRBJ2-3; length: 15; CDR3: CASSLEGRGTDTQYF
V: TRBV9; J: TRBJ2-7; length: 14; CDR3: CASSVASSSYEQYF
V: TRBV4-1; J: TRBJ1-6; length: 14; CDR3: CASSQDTGNSPLHF
V: TRBV25-1; J: TRBJ2-5; length: 15; CDR3: CASSEMGRVAETQYF
V: TRBV30; J: TRBJ2-1; length: 17; CDR3: CAWSEGGGTAWGDEQFF
V: TRBV12-3/TRBV12-4; J: TRBJ1-3; length: 13; CDR3: CASTQTGGNTIYF
V: TRBV19; J: TRBJ2-2; length: 15; CDR3: CASSPSGGAPGELFF
V: TRBV19; J: TRBJ2-7; length: 14; CDR3: CASSPGQGAYEQYF
V: TRBV27; J: TRBJ1-2; length: 14; CDR3: CASSLTGGRDGYTF
V: TRBV6-1; J: TRBJ2-7; length: 16; CDR3: CASSEEGDGPLYEQYF
V: TRBV3-1/TRBV3-2; J: TRBJ2-7; length: 15; CDR3: CASSQSLGRSYEQYF
V: TRBV18; J: TRBJ2-1; length: 17; CDR3: CASSPPLAGIDSNEQFF
V: TRBV27; J: TRBJ2-3; length: 16; CDR3: CASSLSRDLSTDTQYF
V: TRBV11-2; J: TRBJ2-7; length: 14; CDR3: CASSLGRQSYEQYF
V: TRBV4-2; J: TRBJ1-5; length: 16; CDR3: CASSQDRDRSNQPQHF
V: TRBV7-9; J: TRBJ1-4; length: 14; CDR3: CASSLAATNEKLFF
V: TRBV7-2; J: TRBJ1-5; length: 15; CDR3: CASSLETGRNQPQHF
V: TRBV7-2; J: TRBJ1-2; length: 15; CDR3: CASSVNRDNPYGYTF
V: TRBV7-2; J: TRBJ2-1; length: 17; CDR3: CASSLTTGGPAYNEQFF
V: TRBV4-1; J: TRBJ1-4; length: 14; CDR3: CASSQDQGTEKLFF
V: TRBV5-1; J: TRBJ2-3; length: 16; CDR3: CASSFDTGTSTDTQYF
V: TRBV4-2; J: TRBJ1-6; length: 15; CDR3: CASSQDWDFNSPLHF
V: TRBV11-3; J: TRBJ2-4; length: 14; CDR3: CASSQGGLENIQYF
V: TRBV3-1/TRBV3-2; J: TRBJ2-5; length: 14; CDR3: CASSQDPSSETQYF
V: TRBV2; J: TRBJ2-1; length: 18; CDR3: CASSPTPGDRFSYNEQFF
V: TRBV24-1; J: TRBJ1-2; length: 14; CDR3: CATSGYGERDGYTF
V: TRBV27; J: TRBJ1-1; length: 14; CDR3: CASSLQGTYTEAFF
V: TRBV15; J: TRBJ1-3; length: 16; CDR3: CATSPRGGSSGNTIYF
V: TRBV7-2; J: TRBJ1-6; length: 19; CDR3: CASSLDVGMRVSYNSPLHF
V: TRBV12-3/TRBV12-4; J: TRBJ2-5; length: 12; CDR3: CASSLDGETQYF